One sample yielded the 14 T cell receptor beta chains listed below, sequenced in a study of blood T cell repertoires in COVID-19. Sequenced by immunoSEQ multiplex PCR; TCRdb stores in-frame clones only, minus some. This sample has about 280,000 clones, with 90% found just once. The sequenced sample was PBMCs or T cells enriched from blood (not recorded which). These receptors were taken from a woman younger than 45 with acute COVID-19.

CDR3 sequence reads: CASNSATGAYEQYF. In nucleotides, the CDR3 is TGTGCCAGCAACAGCGCGACAGGGGCCTACGAGCAGTACTTC. The J gene is TRBJ2-7, the V gene TRBV3-1 (or the pseudogene TRBV3-2); TRBD1 aligns across 8 bases. Germline values: CDR1 LGHDT, CDR2 YNNKEL (reference sequence). This CDR3 is built from 14 residues. The junction had 7 bases not matched to a gene; V was cut back by 7 bases and J by 2 bases.

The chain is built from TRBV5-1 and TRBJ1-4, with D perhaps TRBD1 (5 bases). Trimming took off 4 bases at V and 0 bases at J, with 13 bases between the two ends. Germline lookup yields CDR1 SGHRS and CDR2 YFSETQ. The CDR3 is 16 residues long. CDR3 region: CASSTGTATTNEKLFF. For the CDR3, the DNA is TGCGCCAGCAGCACCGGGACTGCAACAACTAATGAAAAACTGTTTTTT. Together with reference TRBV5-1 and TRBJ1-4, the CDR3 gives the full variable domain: KAGVTQTPRYLIKTRGQQVTLSCSPISGHRSVSWYQQTPGQGLQFLFEYFSETQRNKGNFPGRFSGRQFSNSRSEMNVSTLELGDSALYLCASSTGTATTNEKLFFGSGTQLSVL.

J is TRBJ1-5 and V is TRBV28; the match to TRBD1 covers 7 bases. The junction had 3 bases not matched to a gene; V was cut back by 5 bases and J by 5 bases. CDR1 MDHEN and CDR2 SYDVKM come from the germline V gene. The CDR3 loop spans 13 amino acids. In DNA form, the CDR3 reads TGTGCCAGCAGTGGGACAGCCTATCAGCCCCAGCATTTT. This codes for CASSGTAYQPQHF.

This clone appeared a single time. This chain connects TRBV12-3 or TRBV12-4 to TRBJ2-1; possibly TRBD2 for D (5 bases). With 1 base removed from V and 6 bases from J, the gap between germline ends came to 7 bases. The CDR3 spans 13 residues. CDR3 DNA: TGTGCCAGCAGTTTAGGGGGAGTCAATGAGCAGTTCTTC. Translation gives CASSLGGVNEQFF.

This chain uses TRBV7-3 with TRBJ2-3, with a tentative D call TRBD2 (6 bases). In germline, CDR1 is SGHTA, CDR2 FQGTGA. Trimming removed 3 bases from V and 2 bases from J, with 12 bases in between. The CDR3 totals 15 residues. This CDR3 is CASSLEGHTTDTQYF. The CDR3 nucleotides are TGTGCCAGCAGCTTGGAGGGCCATACCACAGATACGCAGTATTTT.

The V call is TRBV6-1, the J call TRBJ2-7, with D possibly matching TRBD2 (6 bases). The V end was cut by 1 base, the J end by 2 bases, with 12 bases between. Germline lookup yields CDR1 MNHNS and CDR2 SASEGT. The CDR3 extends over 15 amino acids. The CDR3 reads CASSEGGASPYEQYF. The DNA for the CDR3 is TGTGCCAGCAGTGAAGGCGGGGCAAGTCCCTACGAGCAGTACTTC.

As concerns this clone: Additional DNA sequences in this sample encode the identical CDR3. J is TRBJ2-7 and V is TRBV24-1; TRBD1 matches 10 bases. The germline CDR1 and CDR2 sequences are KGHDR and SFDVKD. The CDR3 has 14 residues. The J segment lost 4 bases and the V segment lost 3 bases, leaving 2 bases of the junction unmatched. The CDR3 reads CATSDPGQGYEQYF. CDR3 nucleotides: TGTGCCACCAGTGATCCGGGACAGGGGTACGAGCAGTACTTC.

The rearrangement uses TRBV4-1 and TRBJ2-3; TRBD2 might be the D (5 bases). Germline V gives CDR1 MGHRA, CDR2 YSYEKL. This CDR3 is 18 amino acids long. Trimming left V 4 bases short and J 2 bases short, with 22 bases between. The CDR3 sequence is CASSPLGIGERNTDTQYF. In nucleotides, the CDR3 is TGCGCCAGCAGCCCTCTAGGTATCGGGGAGCGGAACACAGATACGCAGTATTTT.

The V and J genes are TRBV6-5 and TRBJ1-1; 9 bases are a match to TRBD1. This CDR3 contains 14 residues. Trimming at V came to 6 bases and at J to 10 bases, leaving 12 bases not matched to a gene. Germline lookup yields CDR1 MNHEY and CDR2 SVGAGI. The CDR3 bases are TGTGCCAGCAGAAGGGACAGGGACGATTACGCAGCTTTCTTT. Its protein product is CASRRDRDDYAAFF.

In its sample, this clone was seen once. This chain's CDR3 is CASSFTGGSDSPLHF. The CDR3 nucleotides read TGTGCCAGCAGCTTCACAGGGGGCAGCGATTCACCCCTCCACTTT. The chain carries TRBV5-4 and TRBJ1-6; 9 bases align to TRBD1. Trimming cost V 2 bases and J 8 bases; bases outside gene matches: 5. Germline CDR1 reads SGHNT; CDR2 reads YYREEE (reference sequence). The CDR3 spans 15 residues.

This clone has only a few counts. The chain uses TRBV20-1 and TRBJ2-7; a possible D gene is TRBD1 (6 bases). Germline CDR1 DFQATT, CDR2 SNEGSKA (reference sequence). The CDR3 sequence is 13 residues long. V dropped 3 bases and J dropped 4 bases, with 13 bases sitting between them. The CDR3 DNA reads TGCAGTGCTAGTTCAGGGGAATTTTACGAGCAGTACTTC. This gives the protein CSASSGEFYEQYF.

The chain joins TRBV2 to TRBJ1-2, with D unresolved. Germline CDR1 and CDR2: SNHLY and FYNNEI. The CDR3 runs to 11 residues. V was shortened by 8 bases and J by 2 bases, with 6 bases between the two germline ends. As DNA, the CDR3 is TGTGCCAGCGGAGGGAACTATGGCTACACCTTC. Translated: CASGGNYGYTF.

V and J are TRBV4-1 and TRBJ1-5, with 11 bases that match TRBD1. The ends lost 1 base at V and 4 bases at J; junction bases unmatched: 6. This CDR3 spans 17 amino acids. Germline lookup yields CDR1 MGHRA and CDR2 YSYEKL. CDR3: CASSQGSGTGGNQPQHF. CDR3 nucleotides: TGCGCCAGCAGCCAAGGGTCCGGGACAGGGGGAAATCAGCCCCAGCATTTT.

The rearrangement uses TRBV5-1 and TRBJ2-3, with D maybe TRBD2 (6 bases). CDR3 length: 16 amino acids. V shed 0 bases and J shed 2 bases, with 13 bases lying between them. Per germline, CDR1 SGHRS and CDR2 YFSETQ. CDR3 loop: CASSLDGIADTDTQYF. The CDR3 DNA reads TGCGCCAGCAGCTTGGATGGGATAGCGGACACAGATACGCAGTATTTT.